The 32 T cell receptor beta chains given below trace back to one sample, sequenced in a study of blood T cell repertoires in COVID-19. Generated by immunoSEQ multiplex PCR, the TCRdb table keeps only in-frame clones and is missing some. The table lists a few hundred thousand clones, 65% to 90% of them singletons, with around 4.6% in the top ten. Material: PBMCs or T cells enriched from blood (not recorded which). These receptors originate from a man aged 25-45 years who had recovered from COVID-19.

This clone has a handful of counts. V gene TRBV6-2 or TRBV6-3 combines with J gene TRBJ2-3, with no clear D. V lost 4 bases and J 5 bases, leaving 7 bases between the germline ends. Per the germline V gene, CDR1 is MNHEY and CDR2 is SVGEGT. This CDR3 has 12 residues. The CDR3 region has the DNA TGTGCCAGCAGTTCCACGGGAGATACGCAGTATTTT. Translation: CASSSTGDTQYF.

The sample holds a few counts of this clone. This sequence joins TRBV2 and TRBJ1-2; 8 bases match TRBD1. With V trimmed by 8 bases and J by 6 bases, 8 bases remained unmatched. This CDR3 is built from 13 residues. Germline V gives CDR1 SNHLY, CDR2 FYNNEI. The CDR3 reads CASLGQGYDGYTF. In DNA, the CDR3 is TGTGCCAGCTTAGGACAGGGTTATGATGGCTACACCTTC.

The chain uses TRBV14 and TRBJ2-1; the match to TRBD2 covers 7 bases. Germline loops: CDR1 SGHDN, CDR2 FVKESK. The CDR3 sequence is 14 residues long. J lost 12 bases, V lost 3 bases, and 11 bases had no gene match. For the CDR3, the DNA is TGTGCCAGCAGCCAGACACCTTGGGGGGGATCGCAGTTCTTC. Translating it yields CASSQTPWGGSQFF.

This clone was picked up one time. The V and J genes are TRBV9 and TRBJ1-6; 9 bases align to TRBD1. With V trimmed by 4 bases and J by 5 bases, 7 bases remained unmatched. The CDR3 is 16 amino acids. Per the germline V gene, CDR1 is SGDLS and CDR2 is YYNGEE. The CDR3 DNA reads TGTGCCAGCAGCCCAGAGGACAGGGGCCATAATTCACCCCTCCACTTT. Protein product: CASSPEDRGHNSPLHF. Based on the CDR3 plus reference TRBV9 and TRBJ1-6, the full variable domain is DSGVTQTPKHLITATGQRVTLRCSPRSGDLSVYWYQQSLDQGLQFLIQYYNGEERAKGNILERFSAQQFPDLHSELNLSSLELGDSALYFCASSPEDRGHNSPLHFGNGTRLTVT.

The chain has TRBV7-2 and TRBJ1-5; TRBD1 might be the D (5 bases). The germline V and J ends were trimmed by 5 bases and 7 bases, with 15 bases remaining between them. The CDR3 length is 14 residues. The germline gives CDR1 SGHTA, CDR2 FQGNSA. The CDR3 nucleotides are TGTGCCAGCAGCCGGGTCCTAGGGGAACAGCCCCAGCATTTT. Its translation: CASSRVLGEQPQHF.

This clone was recorded only once. V gene TRBV23-1 combines with J gene TRBJ1-1; TRBD1 agrees at 8 bases. TRBV23-1 is an open reading frame, and its role is uncertain. V trimming: 0 bases; J trimming: 0 bases; junction bases outside the gene matches: 3. The CDR3 runs 16 residues. DNA for the CDR3: TGCGCCAGCAGTCAATCCAGGGGGCTTGTGAACACTGAAGCTTTCTTT. Amino acids: CASSQSRGLVNTEAFF.

The table lists this clone with a count of one. The chain carries TRBV5-6 and TRBJ2-2; 7 positions match TRBD2. V gave up 5 bases and J gave up 1 base; unmatched junction bases: 8. CDR1 is SGHDT, CDR2 YYEEEE, per germline. The CDR3 consists of 16 residues. Here the CDR3 DNA reads TGTGCCAGCAGGCGTCTGCTAGCGGAGAACACCGGGGAGCTGTTTTTT. Amino acids: CASRRLLAENTGELFF.

The chain has TRBV19 and TRBJ1-4; TRBD1 agrees at 7 bases. V was clipped by 5 bases and J by 8 bases; unmatched bases: 8. This CDR3 region has 14 residues. Germline V gene sequence: CDR1 LNHDA, CDR2 SQIVND (reference sequence). CDR3 DNA sequence: TGTGCCAGTAGTTCCCGGGACAGCGGGGAAAAACTGTTTTTT. It is translated as CASSSRDSGEKLFF.

The CDR3 reads CASSDDRGHSYEQYF. The CDR3 DNA sequence: TGTGCCAGCTCAGACGACAGGGGACACTCCTACGAGCAGTACTTC. This sequence joins TRBV18 and TRBJ2-7, with 8 bases aligning to TRBD1. The V gene's germline CDR1 is KGHSH and CDR2 LQKENI. The J segment lost 0 bases and the V segment lost 5 bases, leaving 6 bases of the junction unmatched. The CDR3 has 15 amino acids.

This clone showed up just once. The chain links TRBV27 to TRBJ1-1; D perhaps matches TRBD1 (5 bases). Deletions cut 8 bases from V and 0 bases from J, with 10 bases between. The CDR3 covers 13 residues. Germline V gene data show CDR1 as MNHEY and CDR2 as SMNVEV (reference sequence). CDR3 nucleotides: TGTGCCAGCGGACGACAGTTGAACACTGAAGCTTTCTTT. This translates into CASGRQLNTEAFF.

The V call is TRBV5-1, the J call TRBJ1-5; 10 bases match TRBD1. Germline lookup yields CDR1 SGHRS and CDR2 YFSETQ. This CDR3 has 16 residues. Germline trimming cut 3 bases from V and 4 bases from J; bases unmatched to any gene: 7. CDR3 bases: TGCGCCAGCAGCTCGGGACAGGGGCCAGGGAATCAGCCCCAGCATTTT. Its translation: CASSSGQGPGNQPQHF.

The chain is built from TRBV11-3 and TRBJ2-5; the D gene is possibly TRBD1 (5 bases). The CDR3 consists of 15 residues. Germline values: CDR1 SGHNT, CDR2 YENEEA. Trimming removed 1 base from V and 4 bases from J, with 13 bases in between. The CDR3 is CASSLGDGAGETQYF. Written as DNA, the CDR3 is TGTGCCAGCAGCTTAGGAGATGGGGCTGGAGAGACCCAGTACTTC.

The chain uses TRBV2 and TRBJ2-7; TRBD1 matches 10 bases. The CDR3 runs 15 residues. The germline CDR1 and CDR2 sequences are SNHLY and FYNNEI. Trimming took 8 bases from V and 3 from J; bases not matched to a gene: 10. The CDR3 DNA is TGTGCCAGCCTAACAAAAGGGGACAGGGGCTACGAGCAGTACTTC. Its translation is CASLTKGDRGYEQYF.

The CDR3, as DNA: TGTGCCAGCAGCCTAGCGGGGAGCTCCTACAATGAGCAGTTCTTC. Translation gives CASSLAGSSYNEQFF. The J gene is TRBJ2-1, the V gene TRBV25-1, with 9 positions matching TRBD2. The CDR3 covers 15 residues. From germline, CDR1 is MGHDK and CDR2 SYGVNS. The trim removed 6 bases at V and 0 bases at J, leaving 3 bases unmatched.

The chain has TRBV6-5 and TRBJ1-1, with D hard to call. The CDR3 length is 13 residues. The germline V gene encodes CDR1 MNHEY and CDR2 SVGAGI. V was clipped by 6 bases and J by 0 bases, with 8 bases between them. This CDR3 reads CASRLQLNTEAFF. DNA for the CDR3: TGTGCCAGCAGATTACAGCTGAACACTGAAGCTTTCTTT.

This clone has just a few counts. V usage is TRBV18 and J usage is TRBJ2-7; D ambiguous. Germline V gene lookup returns CDR1 KGHSH and CDR2 LQKENI. The CDR3 totals 14 residues. Trimming cost V 3 bases and J 0 bases, with 9 bases left between them. CDR3 amino acids: CASSPTLSSYEQYF. The DNA for the CDR3 is TGTGCCAGCTCACCTACACTAAGCTCCTACGAGCAGTACTTC.

The gene calls are TRBV4-1 and TRBJ2-1; 11 bases map to TRBD2. This CDR3 region has 17 residues. Losses at the gene ends were 1 base for V and 3 bases for J; bases not matched to a gene: 5. Germline V lookup: CDR1 MGHRA, CDR2 YSYEKL. The CDR3 is CASSQGGTSGGYNEQFF. CDR3 DNA sequence: TGCGCCAGCAGCCAAGGGGGTACTAGCGGGGGCTACAATGAGCAGTTCTTC.

This chain joins TRBV6-1 and TRBJ2-7, with 8 bases fitting TRBD1. The CDR3 runs 19 residues. The V and J ends lost 2 bases and 1 base, in that order; junction bases with no gene match: 16. Germline assignment: CDR1 MNHNS and CDR2 SASEGT. The CDR3 here is CASSERSQRAGGPSYEQYF. The DNA for the CDR3 is TGTGCCAGCAGTGAACGATCCCAGAGGGCAGGGGGCCCTTCCTACGAGCAGTACTTC.

Only a few counts were recorded for this clone. The genes are TRBV6-5 and TRBJ1-2, with D possibly being TRBD1 (5 bases). Germline loops: CDR1 MNHEY, CDR2 SVGAGI. The germline V and J ends were trimmed by 7 bases and 3 bases, with 9 bases remaining between them. The CDR3 spans 12 residues. CDR3 DNA sequence: TGTGCCAGCAAAACGACAGACTATGGCTACACCTTC. It encodes CASKTTDYGYTF.

The genes are TRBV6-5 and TRBJ1-6; 9 nucleotides match TRBD1. The V gene's germline CDR1 is MNHEY and CDR2 SVGAGI. The CDR3 is 14 residues long. The V and J ends lost 6 bases and 11 bases, in that order; junction bases with no gene match: 8. CDR3 bases: TGTGCCAGCAGCCTTGGGACAGGGAAAGCACCCCTCCACTTT. Residues: CASSLGTGKAPLHF.

This chain links TRBV7-6 with TRBJ2-1; 9 nucleotides line up with TRBD1. CDR3 size: 17 residues. Germline V gene data show CDR1 as SGHVS and CDR2 as FNYEAQ. V shed 5 bases and J 0 bases; nucleotides not matched to a gene: 8. In DNA, the CDR3 is TGTGCCAGCAGCCCTATGACAGGGGGGAGCTCCTACAATGAGCAGTTCTTC. This encodes CASSPMTGGSSYNEQFF.

The V and J genes are TRBV4-1 and TRBJ2-7; 7 nucleotides match TRBD1. Germline V gene sequence: CDR1 MGHRA, CDR2 YSYEKL. V was pared by 3 bases and J by 1 base, with 6 bases of the junction left unmatched. This CDR3 contains 15 residues. The chain's CDR3 is CASSQTSTGSYEQYF. CDR3 coding DNA: TGCGCCAGCAGCCAGACATCGACAGGGTCCTACGAGCAGTACTTC.

The chain combines TRBV6-5 with TRBJ1-4; D is possibly TRBD1 (5 bases). Trimming removed 6 bases from V and 5 bases from J, with 16 bases in between. From germline, CDR1 is MNHEY and CDR2 SVGAGI. The CDR3 loop spans 15 amino acids. The CDR3 DNA sequence: TGTGCCAGCAGCGATGGGGCTGTAGGGAATGAAAAACTGTTTTTT. It encodes CASSDGAVGNEKLFF.

This chain joins TRBV3-1 (or the pseudogene TRBV3-2) and TRBJ1-4; TRBD1 agrees at 8 bases. This CDR3 has 17 amino acids. The V gene end was trimmed by 0 bases and the J gene end by 7 bases; junction bases not matched to a gene: 10. CDR1 is LGHDT and CDR2 is YNNKEL in the germline V gene (reference sequence). The CDR3 bases are TGTGCCAGCAGCCAAGATGGAGGGAGGACAGGGTTTGAAAAACTGTTTTTT. The encoded protein is CASSQDGGRTGFEKLFF.

This rearrangement joins TRBV5-1 to TRBJ1-4, with 8 bases that match TRBD1. Germline V lookup: CDR1 SGHRS, CDR2 YFSETQ. The CDR3 loop spans 14 amino acids. Unmatched junction bases numbered 6, after V lost 4 bases and J lost 7 bases. The CDR3 DNA sequence: TGCGCCAGCAGCGTCAGGGGGCGCGGTGAAAAACTGTTTTTT. Encoded protein: CASSVRGRGEKLFF.

The DNA of the CDR3 is TGTGCCACCAGCAGAGATAGGGGGACCCAAGAGACCCAGTACTTC. Translation: CATSRDRGTQETQYF. The chain has TRBV15 and TRBJ2-5, with D possibly matching TRBD1 (6 bases). V lost 0 bases and J lost 1, with 9 bases in between. This CDR3 region has 15 residues. CDR1 and CDR2 (germline): LNHNV, YYDKDF (reference sequence).

V usage is TRBV7-2 and J usage is TRBJ2-1, with 14 nucleotides matching TRBD2. The trim removed 4 bases at V and 7 bases at J, leaving 12 bases unmatched. CDR1 is SGHTA, CDR2 FQGNSA, per germline. The CDR3 loop spans 18 amino acids. In DNA, the CDR3 is TGTGCCAGCAGCTCCGTCGGGACTAGCGGGGGCCGGGGAAATGAGCAGTTCTTC. Residues: CASSSVGTSGGRGNEQFF.

The chain joins TRBV24-1 to TRBJ1-2; 11 nucleotides line up with TRBD1. The CDR3 has 14 residues. CDR1 and CDR2 (germline): KGHDR, SFDVKD. Losses at the gene ends were 5 bases for V and 8 bases for J; bases not matched to a gene: 6. The CDR3 sequence: CATSGDRGDGGYTF. The DNA of the CDR3 is TGTGCCACCAGTGGGGACAGGGGGGACGGGGGCTACACCTTC.

The chain has TRBV7-9 and TRBJ1-2, with 10 bases identical to TRBD1. The germline V gene has CDR1 SEHNR and CDR2 FQNEAQ (reference sequence). The CDR3 runs 16 residues. The trim removed 5 bases at V and 4 bases at J, leaving 10 bases unmatched. Here the CDR3 reads CASSLPGQGPLYGYTF. The CDR3 region has the DNA TGTGCCAGCAGCCTACCGGGACAGGGGCCCCTCTATGGCTACACCTTC.

The V and J genes are TRBV5-1 and TRBJ2-7; TRBD2 aligns across 11 bases. Germline V gene lookup returns CDR1 SGHRS and CDR2 YFSETQ. Trimming took 4 bases from V and 0 from J; bases not matched to a gene: 9. The CDR3 loop spans 17 amino acids. CDR3 nucleotides: TGCGCCAGCAGCCCCGGGACTAGCGGAAGAACCTCCTACGAGCAGTACTTC. Protein product: CASSPGTSGRTSYEQYF. Full variable domain (rest looked up from reference TRBV5-1 and TRBJ2-7): KAGVTQTPRYLIKTRGQQVTLSCSPISGHRSVSWYQQTPGQGLQFLFEYFSETQRNKGNFPGRFSGRQFSNSRSEMNVSTLELGDSALYLCASSPGTSGRTSYEQYFGPGTRLTVT.

The CDR3 DNA is TGTGCCAGTAGTCTCCAACAGGGGCTCACTGAAGCTTTCTTT. Translation gives CASSLQQGLTEAFF. The chain couples TRBV19 to TRBJ1-1; the match to TRBD1 covers 7 bases. The CDR3 has 14 residues. From germline, CDR1 is LNHDA and CDR2 SQIVND (reference sequence). V dropped 5 bases and J dropped 4; count of bases not matched to a gene: 7. Together with reference TRBV19 and TRBJ1-1, the CDR3 gives the full variable domain: DGGITQSPKYLFRKEGQNVTLSCEQNLNHDAMYWYRQDPGQGLRLIYYSQIVNDFQKGDIAEGYSVSREKKESFPLTVTSAQKNPTAFYLCASSLQQGLTEAFFGQGTRLTVV.

This clone was seen a handful of times. The gene calls are TRBV10-2 and TRBJ1-6, with 7 bases that match TRBD1. V lost 3 bases, J lost 11 bases, and 10 bases stayed unmatched. Germline CDR1 WSHSY, CDR2 SAAADI. There are 15 residues in the CDR3. CDR3 sequence: CASSDQGTVRAPLHF. CDR3 coding DNA: TGCGCCAGCAGTGACCAAGGGACAGTTCGGGCACCCCTCCACTTT.